Detailed here is one T cell receptor (beta chain). Its target is not known. The entry originates in a study of somatic mutations in cytotoxic T cells in rheumatoid arthritis. Germline assignment: CDR1 SGHRS and CDR2 YFSETQ. The CDR3 is 15 amino acids. The germline V and J ends were trimmed by 4 bases and 0 bases, with 12 bases remaining between them. Study-wide results and limits: Over 20% of CD8+ cells belonged to the largest CD8+ clone in about an eighth of the 65 patients.

Sequencing was performed with immunoSEQ multiplex PCR; in TCRdb, only in-frame clones are kept and a portion is missing. The sample includes about 10,000 clones, around 81% of them seen just once. The sequencing input was CD8+ T cells sorted from blood. The rearrangement links TRBV5-1 to TRBJ2-3, with D perhaps TRBD1 or TRBD2 (5 bases each). The source is an adult with rheumatoid arthritis. CDR3 residues: CASSLRDGSTDTQYF. CDR3 nucleotide sequence: TGCGCCAGCAGCCTCCGGGACGGTAGCACAGATACGCAGTATTTT. The complete variable domain, with remaining parts taken from reference TRBV5-1 and TRBJ2-3, reads KAGVTQTPRYLIKTRGQQVTLSCSPISGHRSVSWYQQTPGQGLQFLFEYFSETQRNKGNFPGRFSGRQFSNSRSEMNVSTLELGDSALYLCASSLRDGSTDTQYFGPGTRLTVL.